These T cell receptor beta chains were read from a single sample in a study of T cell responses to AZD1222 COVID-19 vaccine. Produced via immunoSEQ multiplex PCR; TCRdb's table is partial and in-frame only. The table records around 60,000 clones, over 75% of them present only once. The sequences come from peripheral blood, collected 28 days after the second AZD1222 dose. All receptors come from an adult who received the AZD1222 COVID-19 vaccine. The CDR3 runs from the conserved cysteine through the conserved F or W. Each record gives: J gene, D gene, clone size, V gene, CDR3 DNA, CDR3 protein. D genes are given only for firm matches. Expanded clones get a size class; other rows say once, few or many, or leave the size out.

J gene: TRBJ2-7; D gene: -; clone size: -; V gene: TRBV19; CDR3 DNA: TGTGCCAGTAGTCCACTACCGGGGGCGTACGAGCAGTACTTC; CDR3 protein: CASSPLPGAYEQYF
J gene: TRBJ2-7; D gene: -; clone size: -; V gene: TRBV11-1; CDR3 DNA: TGTGCCAGCAGCCCACAGTCCTACGAGCAGTACTTC; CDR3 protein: CASSPQSYEQYF
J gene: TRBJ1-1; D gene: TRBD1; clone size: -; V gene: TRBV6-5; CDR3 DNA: TGTGCCAGCAACCCCCCGAGGACAGGGGAAACTGAAGCTTTCTTT; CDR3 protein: CASNPPRTGETEAFF
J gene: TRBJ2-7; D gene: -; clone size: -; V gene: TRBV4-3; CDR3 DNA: TGCGCCAGCAGCCAAGAGATGACAGCCAGCTCCTACGAGCAGTACTTC; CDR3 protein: CASSQEMTASSYEQYF
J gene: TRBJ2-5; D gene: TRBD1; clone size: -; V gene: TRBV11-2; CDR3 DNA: TGTGCCAGCAGCCTCAGGGGGATCCAGTACTTC; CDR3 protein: CASSLRGIQYF
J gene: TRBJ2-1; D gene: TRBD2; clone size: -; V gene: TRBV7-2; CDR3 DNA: TGTGCCAGCAGCACCCGGAGACTAGCGGTCCACAATGAGCAGTTCTTC; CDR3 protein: CASSTRRLAVHNEQFF
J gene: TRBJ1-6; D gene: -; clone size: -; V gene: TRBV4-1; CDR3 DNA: TGCGCCAGCAGCCAAGTCGGGACGGTATACTCACCCCTCCACTTT; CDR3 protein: CASSQVGTVYSPLHF
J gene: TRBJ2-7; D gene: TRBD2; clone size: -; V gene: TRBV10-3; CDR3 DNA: TGTGCCATCAGTGTTTCTAGCGGGATGAACGAGCAGTACTTC; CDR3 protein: CAISVSSGMNEQYF
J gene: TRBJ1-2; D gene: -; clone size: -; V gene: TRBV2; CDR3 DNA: TGTGCCAGCAGTGAAGAGGACAAAAACTATGGCTACACCTTC; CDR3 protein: CASSEEDKNYGYTF
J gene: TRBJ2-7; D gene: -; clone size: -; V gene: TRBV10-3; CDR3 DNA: TGTGCCATCAGTGATTCCCCGAGCTCCTACGAGCAGTACTTC; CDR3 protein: CAISDSPSSYEQYF
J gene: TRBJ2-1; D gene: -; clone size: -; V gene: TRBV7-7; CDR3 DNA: TGTGCTAGCAGCTTAGAAGGCAGCTCCTACAATGAGCAGTTCTTC; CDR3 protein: CASSLEGSSYNEQFF
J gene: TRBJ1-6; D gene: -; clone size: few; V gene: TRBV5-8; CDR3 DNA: TGTGCCAGCAGCTTGGGGGCAAGTAATTCACCCCTCCACTTT; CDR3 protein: CASSLGASNSPLHF
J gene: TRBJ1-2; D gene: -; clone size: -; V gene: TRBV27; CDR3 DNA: TGCCACTACCTCGGGACACCCTATGGCTACACCTTC; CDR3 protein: CHYLGTPYGYTF
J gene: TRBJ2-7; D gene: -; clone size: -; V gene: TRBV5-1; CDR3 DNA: TGCGCCAGCAGCCCCCAGCTTCCCTCCTACGAGCAGTACTTC; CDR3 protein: CASSPQLPSYEQYF
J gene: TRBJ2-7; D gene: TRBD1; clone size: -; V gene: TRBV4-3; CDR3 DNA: TGCGCCAGCAGCCAAGATTGGACAGGGCACTACGAGCAGTACTTC; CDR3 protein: CASSQDWTGHYEQYF
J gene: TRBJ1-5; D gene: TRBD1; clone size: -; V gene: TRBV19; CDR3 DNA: TGTGCCAGTAGTATGATTGGAAACAGGGGGATCAATCAGCCCCAGCATTTT; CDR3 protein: CASSMIGNRGINQPQHF
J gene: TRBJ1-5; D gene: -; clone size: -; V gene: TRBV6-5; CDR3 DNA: TGTGCCGTAGGGACGGGTCAGCCCCAGCATTTT; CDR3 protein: CAVGTGQPQHF
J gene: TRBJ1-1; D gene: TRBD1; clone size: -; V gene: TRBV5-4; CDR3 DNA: TGTGCCAGCAGCTTCGGACAGGGCTCCTTGAACACTGAAGCTTTCTTT; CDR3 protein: CASSFGQGSLNTEAFF
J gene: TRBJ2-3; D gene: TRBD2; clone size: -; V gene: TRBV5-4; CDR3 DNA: TGTGCCAGCAGCCCGGGGGGGAGCACAGATACGCAGTATTTT; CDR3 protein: CASSPGGSTDTQYF
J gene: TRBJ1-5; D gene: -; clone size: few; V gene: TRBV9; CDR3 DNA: TGTGCCAGCAGCGATCAGGGACTGAGCAATCAGCCCCAGCATTTT; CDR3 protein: CASSDQGLSNQPQHF
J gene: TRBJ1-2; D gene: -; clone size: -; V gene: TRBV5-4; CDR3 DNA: TGTGCCAGCAGCTCCTTCGACGGCGAATACTATGGCTACACCTTC; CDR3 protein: CASSSFDGEYYGYTF
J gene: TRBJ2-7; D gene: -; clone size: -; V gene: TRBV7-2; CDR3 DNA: TGTGCCAGCAGCTTAGTTTGGGGGAACGAGCAGTACTTC; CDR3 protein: CASSLVWGNEQYF
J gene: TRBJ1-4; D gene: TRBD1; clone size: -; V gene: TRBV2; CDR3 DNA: TGTGCCAGCAGTCGACAGGGGAGTCCAGGTCGTGAAAAACTGTTTTTT; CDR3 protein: CASSRQGSPGREKLFF
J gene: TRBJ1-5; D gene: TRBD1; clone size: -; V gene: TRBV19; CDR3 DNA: TGTGCCAGTAGTATGGGACAGGGCAATCAGCCCCAGCATTTT; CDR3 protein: CASSMGQGNQPQHF
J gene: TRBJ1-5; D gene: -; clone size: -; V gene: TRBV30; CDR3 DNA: TGTGCCTGTACGGGGGGACCGACGATTTATAGCAATCAGCCCCAGCATTTT; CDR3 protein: CACTGGPTIYSNQPQHF
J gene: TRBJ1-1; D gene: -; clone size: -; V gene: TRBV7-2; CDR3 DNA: TGTGCCAGCAGCTTAGGGGTACGGACTGAAGCTTTCTTT; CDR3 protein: CASSLGVRTEAFF
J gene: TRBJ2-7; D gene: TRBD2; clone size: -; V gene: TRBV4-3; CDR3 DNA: TGCGCCAGCAGCCAAGAGGGAGCGGGAGGTAAAGGGTCCTACGAGCAGTACTTC; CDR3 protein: CASSQEGAGGKGSYEQYF
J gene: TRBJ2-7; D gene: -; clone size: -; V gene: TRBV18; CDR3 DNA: TGTGCCAGCTCACAGGGACAAGTAATTACCTACGAGCAGTACTTC; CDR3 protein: CASSQGQVITYEQYF
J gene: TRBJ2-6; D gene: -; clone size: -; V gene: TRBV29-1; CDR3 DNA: TGCAGCGTTGAGCCGGAACCTGGGGCCAACGTCCTGACTTTC; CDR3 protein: CSVEPEPGANVLTF
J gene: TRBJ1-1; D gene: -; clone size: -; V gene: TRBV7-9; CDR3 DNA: TGTGCCAGCAGCGGTCTGTGGGGCACTGAAGCTTTCTTT; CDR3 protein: CASSGLWGTEAFF
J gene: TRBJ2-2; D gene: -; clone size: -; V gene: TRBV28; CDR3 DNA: TGTGCCAGCACCACAACGGCGGCAGACACCGGGGAGCTGTTTTTT; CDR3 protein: CASTTTAADTGELFF
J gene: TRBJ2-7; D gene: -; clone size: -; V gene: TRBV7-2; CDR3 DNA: TGTGCCAGCAGCTTAAGGTTTGCAGAGACCTCATTCTCCTACGAGCAGTACTTC; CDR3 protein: CASSLRFAETSFSYEQYF
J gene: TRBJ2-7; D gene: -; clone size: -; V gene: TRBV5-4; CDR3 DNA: TGTGCCAGCAGCTTGTGGGGGCCCGGCGAGCAGTACTTC; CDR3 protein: CASSLWGPGEQYF
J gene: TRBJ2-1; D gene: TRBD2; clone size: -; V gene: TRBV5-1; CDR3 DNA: TGCGCCAGCAGCTTGGGGATCGGGGGAGGGTCCATGAGAGAGCAGTTCTTC; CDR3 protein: CASSLGIGGGSMREQFF
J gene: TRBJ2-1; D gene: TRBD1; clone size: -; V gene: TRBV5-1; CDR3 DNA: TGCGCCAGCAGTCCTGGTGACAGGGGTCCCTACAATGAGCAGTTCTTC; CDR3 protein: CASSPGDRGPYNEQFF
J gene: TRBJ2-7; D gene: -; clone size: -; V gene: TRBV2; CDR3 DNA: TGTGCCAGCAGTGGGACAAGCGACGAGCAGTACTTC; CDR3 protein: CASSGTSDEQYF
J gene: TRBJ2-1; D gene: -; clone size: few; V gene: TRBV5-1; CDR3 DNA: TGCGCCAGCGCCGGCTTGGGGGAGCAGTTCTTC; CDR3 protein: CASAGLGEQFF
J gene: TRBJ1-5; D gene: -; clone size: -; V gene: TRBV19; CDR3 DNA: TGTGCCAGTAGTCCCCAGCTTGAAAGCAATCAGCCCCAGCATTTT; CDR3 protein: CASSPQLESNQPQHF
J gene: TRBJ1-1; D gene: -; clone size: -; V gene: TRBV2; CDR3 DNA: TGTGCCAGCAATATGGGGACTGAAGCTTTCTTT; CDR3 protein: CASNMGTEAFF
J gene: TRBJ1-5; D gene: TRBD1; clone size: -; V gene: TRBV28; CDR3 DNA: TGTGCCAGCAGGGACAGGGCTAGCAATCAGCCCCAGCATTTT; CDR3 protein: CASRDRASNQPQHF